This T cell receptor (beta chain) was obtained from a study of T-cell memory formation after mild COVID-19. As for the study in general: TCR clusters were largely donor specific.

The table lists this clonotype with a few counts. Its antigen is still unknown. Overall study results and limits: Clones contracting across day 15 to 85 had a balanced CD4/CD8 profile; later expanding clones leaned CD4+. Pre-infection memory carried some responding clones, suggesting that cross-reactive memory joined.

TCRdb passed the 5' RACE reads through MiXCR, listing each CDR3 protein once. The data contain approximately 480,000 distinct CDR3 sequences, approximately 18% of them singletons. V shed 5 bases and J shed 0 bases, with 20 bases lying between them. The CDR3 is made up of 17 amino acids. Germline V lookup: CDR1 SGHAT, CDR2 FQNNGV. The source is an adult woman who had mild COVID-19 (a few samples of this study predate the infection). Cell type and time point are not known. The specimen sequenced was PBMCs or a T cell subset sorted from them (not recorded which). The chain recombines TRBV11-2 with TRBJ2-7; no definite D call. CDR3 loop: CASSLDEVVLSSYEQYF. The CDR3 bases are TGTGCCAGCAGCCTTGACGAGGTCGTCTTGAGCTCCTACGAGCAGTACTTC.